This T cell receptor (beta chain) was profiled in a study of blood T cell repertoires in COVID-19. Only in-frame clones appear in the TCRdb table, and some are missing; sequencing was by immunoSEQ multiplex PCR. The sample contains fewer than 250,000 clones, around 90% of which appear only once. The germline gives CDR1 MDHEN, CDR2 SYDVKM. The V gene lost 3 bases and the J gene lost 2 bases, with 13 bases spanning the gap. This CDR3 contains 15 residues. The clonotype was recovered from a man in his thirties or forties with COVID-19, enrolled during active disease. The V call is TRBV28, the J call TRBJ2-5; perhaps TRBD2 as D (6 bases). Sequenced sample: peripheral blood. The CDR3 spells CASSFSAGPQETQYF. The CDR3 nucleotides are TGTGCCAGCAGTTTCTCTGCGGGGCCGCAAGAGACCCAGTACTTC.